These T cell receptor beta chains were read from a single sample in a study of vaccination and CD4 T cells after COVID-19. MiXCR was run by TCRdb on the PCR reads, yielding one entry per CDR3 protein. The table includes 15,000 or so distinct CDR3 sequences, roughly 60% detected once. No antigen has been identified for these receptors. The sequenced sample was CD4+ T cells from blood, cultured in vitro. These receptors came from a human donor who had recovered from COVID-19. Both conserved end residues are part of each CDR3. D genes are given only for firm matches. Clone sizes are given selectively: once, few, many, or a class where the clone is expanded.

j_gene,d_gene,v_gene,abundance,CDR3aa,CDR3nt
TRBJ2-7,NA,TRBV7-2,NA,CASSQATQMTGVTYEQYF,TGTGCCAGCAGCCAAGCTACACAAATGACAGGCGTAACCTACGAGCAGTACTTC
TRBJ2-7,NA,TRBV9,NA,CASSVEGLGGSFVYEQYF,TGTGCCAGCAGCGTAGAAGGGTTGGGGGGCTCCTTCGTCTACGAGCAGTACTTC
TRBJ2-7,NA,TRBV30,NA,CAWSMGGGQSYEQYF,TGTGCCTGGAGTATGGGGGGCGGCCAGTCCTACGAGCAGTACTTC
TRBJ1-5,NA,TRBV5-1,NA,CASSVDGPNQPQHF,TGCGCCAGCAGCGTGGACGGTCCCAATCAGCCCCAGCATTTT
TRBJ1-1,NA,TRBV20-1,once,CSACRGDTEAFF,TGCAGTGCTTGTAGGGGAGACACTGAAGCTTTCTTT
TRBJ2-3,TRBD2,TRBV7-9,NA,CASSLVFSRTSGLTDTQYF,TGTGCCAGCAGCTTAGTGTTTTCCAGGACTAGCGGATTAACAGATACGCAGTATTTT
TRBJ2-5,TRBD1,TRBV9,NA,CASSAGTGGRQETQYF,TGTGCCAGCAGTGCCGGGACAGGGGGCCGTCAAGAGACCCAGTACTTC
TRBJ1-1,NA,TRBV20-1,NA,CSARDRVTNTEAFF,TGCAGTGCTAGAGACAGGGTCACGAACACTGAAGCTTTCTTT
TRBJ1-2,TRBD1,TRBV7-2,NA,CASSLLGTGGNYGYTF,TGTGCCAGCAGCTTACTCGGGACAGGGGGGAACTATGGCTACACCTTC
TRBJ2-1,NA,TRBV20-1,NA,CSASFSTSYNEQFF,TGCAGTGCTAGTTTCAGTACCTCCTACAATGAGCAGTTCTTC
TRBJ1-3,TRBD1,TRBV7-6,NA,CASSLAGTVSDSGNTIYF,TGTGCCAGCAGCTTAGCCGGGACAGTGTCGGACTCTGGAAACACCATATATTTT
TRBJ1-5,TRBD1,TRBV20-1,NA,CSAREQNRGAGGQPQHF,TGCAGTGCTAGAGAGCAAAACAGGGGGGCTGGGGGTCAGCCCCAGCATTTT
TRBJ1-1,NA,TRBV20-1,few,CSASSLLVTEAFF,TGCAGTGCTAGTAGCCTTTTGGTAACTGAAGCTTTCTTT
TRBJ2-3,NA,TRBV24-1,few,CATAPKGPDTQYF,TGTGCCACCGCACCTAAGGGCCCAGATACGCAGTATTTT
TRBJ2-1,TRBD1,TRBV27,NA,CASSLKWTGNNEQFF,TGTGCCAGCAGTTTAAAGTGGACAGGGAACAATGAGCAGTTCTTC
TRBJ2-3,TRBD2,TRBV6-5,NA,CASSYAQSLVAGSTDTQYF,TGTGCCAGCAGTTACGCACAAAGCCTTGTAGCGGGCAGCACAGATACGCAGTATTTT
TRBJ1-5,NA,TRBV20-1,NA,CSASPILAGEQDTQHF,TGCAGTGCTTCTCCGATTCTAGCGGGAGAACAGGATACGCAGCATTTT
TRBJ2-5,NA,TRBV4-1,NA,CASSQALTGPQETQYF,TGCGCCAGCAGCCAAGCCCTGACAGGTCCACAAGAGACCCAGTACTTC
TRBJ1-1,NA,TRBV7-2,NA,CASSTRTGSATEAFF,TGTGCCAGCAGCACCCGAACAGGGTCTGCCACTGAAGCTTTCTTT
TRBJ1-4,NA,TRBV14,few,CASSQDRTGAREKLFF,TGTGCCAGCAGCCAAGATCGGACGGGGGCTCGAGAAAAACTGTTTTTT
TRBJ1-1,NA,TRBV20-1,NA,CSARPGVRTEAFF,TGCAGTGCCCGCCCGGGCGTCAGGACTGAAGCTTTCTTT
TRBJ1-2,TRBD1,TRBV20-1,NA,CSAPRDRGRGGYTF,TGCAGTGCGCCCCGGGACAGGGGGCGCGGTGGCTACACCTTC
TRBJ1-2,TRBD1,TRBV20-1,once,CSARGGTANYGYTF,TGCAGTGCTAGGGGGGGGACAGCTAACTATGGCTACACCTTC
TRBJ2-5,TRBD2,TRBV20-1,NA,CSARDRGGETQYF,TGCAGTGCTAGAGATCGGGGGGGGGAGACCCAGTACTTC
TRBJ2-1,NA,TRBV10-3,few,CAIRGAQAYNEQFF,TGTGCCATCAGGGGGGCACAGGCCTACAATGAGCAGTTCTTC
TRBJ2-7,NA,TRBV7-8,NA,CASSSTRFHSYEQYF,TGTGCCAGCAGCTCGACTCGGTTCCATTCCTACGAGCAGTACTTC
TRBJ1-2,NA,TRBV5-4,NA,CASSSTDGYGYTF,TGTGCCAGCAGCTCAACCGACGGATATGGCTACACCTTC
TRBJ2-7,NA,TRBV6-1,NA,CASTGTEQYF,TGTGCCAGCACAGGGACCGAGCAGTACTTC
TRBJ2-1,TRBD2,TRBV2,NA,CASKERGYYNEQFF,TGTGCCAGCAAGGAGCGGGGGTACTACAATGAGCAGTTCTTC
TRBJ2-7,TRBD1,TRBV11-2,NA,CASSPGTGQYF,TGTGCCAGCAGCCCAGGGACAGGGCAGTACTTC
TRBJ1-6,TRBD1,TRBV7-2,NA,CASSLSDRGGSPLHF,TGTGCCAGCAGCTTAAGTGACAGGGGTGGCTCACCCCTCCACTTT
TRBJ1-5,NA,TRBV18,NA,CASSPQGGGNQPQHF,TGTGCCAGCTCACCACAGGGTGGTGGCAATCAGCCCCAGCATTTT
TRBJ1-2,NA,TRBV29-1,NA,CSVEWGARLSGGYTF,TGCAGCGTTGAGTGGGGGGCGCGACTCTCTGGGGGCTACACCTTC